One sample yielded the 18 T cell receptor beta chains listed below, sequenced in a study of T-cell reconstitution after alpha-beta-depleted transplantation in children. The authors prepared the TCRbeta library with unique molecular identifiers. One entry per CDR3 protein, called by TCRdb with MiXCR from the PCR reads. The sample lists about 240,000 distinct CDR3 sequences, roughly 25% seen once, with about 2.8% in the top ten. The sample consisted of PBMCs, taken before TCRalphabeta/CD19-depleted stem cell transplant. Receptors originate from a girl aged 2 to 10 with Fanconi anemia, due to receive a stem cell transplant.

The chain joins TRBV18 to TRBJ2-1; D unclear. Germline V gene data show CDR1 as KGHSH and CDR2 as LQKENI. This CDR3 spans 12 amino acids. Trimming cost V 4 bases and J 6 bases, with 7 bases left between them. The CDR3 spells CASSHSFNEQFF. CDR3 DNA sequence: TGTGCCAGCTCACATTCTTTCAATGAGCAGTTCTTC. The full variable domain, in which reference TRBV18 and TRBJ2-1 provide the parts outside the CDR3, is NAGVMQNPRHLVRRRGQEARLRCSPMKGHSHVYWYRQLPEEGLKFMVYLQKENIIDESGMPKERFSAEFPKEGPSILRIQQVVRGDSAAYFCASSHSFNEQFFGPGTRLTVL.

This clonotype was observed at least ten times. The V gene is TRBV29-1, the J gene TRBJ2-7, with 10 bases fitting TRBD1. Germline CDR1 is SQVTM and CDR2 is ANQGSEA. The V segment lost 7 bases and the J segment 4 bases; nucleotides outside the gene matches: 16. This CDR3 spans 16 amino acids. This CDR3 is CSATGGTGAIDYEQYF. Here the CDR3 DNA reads TGCAGCGCTACGGGGGGGACAGGGGCCATCGATTACGAGCAGTACTTC.

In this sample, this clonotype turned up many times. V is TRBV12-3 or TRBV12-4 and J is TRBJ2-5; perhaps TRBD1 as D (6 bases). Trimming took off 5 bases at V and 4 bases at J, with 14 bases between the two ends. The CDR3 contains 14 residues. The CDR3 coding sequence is TGTGCCAGCAGTCTACAGGGCCCAGGAGAGACCCAGTACTTC. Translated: CASSLQGPGETQYF.

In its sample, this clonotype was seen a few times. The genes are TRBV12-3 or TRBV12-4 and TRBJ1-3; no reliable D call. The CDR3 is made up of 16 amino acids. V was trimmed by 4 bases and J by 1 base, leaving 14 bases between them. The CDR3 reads CASSSVRMLSGNTIYF. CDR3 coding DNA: TGTGCCAGCAGTTCGGTACGCATGCTATCTGGAAACACCATATATTTT.

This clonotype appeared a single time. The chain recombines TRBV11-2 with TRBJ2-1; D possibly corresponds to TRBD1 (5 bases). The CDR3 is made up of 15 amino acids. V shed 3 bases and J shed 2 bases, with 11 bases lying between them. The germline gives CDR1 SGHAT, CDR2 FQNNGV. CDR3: CASSFGQGPYNEQFF. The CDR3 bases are TGTGCCAGCAGCTTTGGGCAGGGCCCCTACAATGAGCAGTTCTTC.

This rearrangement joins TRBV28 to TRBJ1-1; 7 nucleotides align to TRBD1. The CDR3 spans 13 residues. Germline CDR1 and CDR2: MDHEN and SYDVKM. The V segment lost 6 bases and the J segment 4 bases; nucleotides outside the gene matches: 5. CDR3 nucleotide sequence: TGTGCCAGCAGCTTGAGGGGGCGCACTGAAGCTTTCTTT. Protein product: CASSLRGRTEAFF. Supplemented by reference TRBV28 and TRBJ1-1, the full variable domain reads DVKVTQSSRYLVKRTGEKVFLECVQDMDHENMFWYRQDPGLGLRLIYFSYDVKMKEKGDIPEGYSVSREKKERFSLILESASTNQTSMYLCASSLRGRTEAFFGQGTRLTVV.

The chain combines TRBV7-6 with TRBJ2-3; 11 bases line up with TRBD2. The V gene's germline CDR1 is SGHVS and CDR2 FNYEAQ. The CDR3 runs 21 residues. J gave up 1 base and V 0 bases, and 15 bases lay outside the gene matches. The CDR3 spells CASSLADSSGTSGLGTDTQYF. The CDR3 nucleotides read TGTGCCAGCAGCTTAGCGGACTCTTCCGGGACTAGCGGTTTGGGCACAGATACGCAGTATTTT. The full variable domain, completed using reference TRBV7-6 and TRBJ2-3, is GAGVSQSPRYKVTKRGQDVALRCDPISGHVSLYWYRQALGQGPEFLTYFNYEAQQDKSGLPNDRFSAERPEGSISTLTIQRTEQRDSAMYRCASSLADSSGTSGLGTDTQYFGPGTRLTVL.

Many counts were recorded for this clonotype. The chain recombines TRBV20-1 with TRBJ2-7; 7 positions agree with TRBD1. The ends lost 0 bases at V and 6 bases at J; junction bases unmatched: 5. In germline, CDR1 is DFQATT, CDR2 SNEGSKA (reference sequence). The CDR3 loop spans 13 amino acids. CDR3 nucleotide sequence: TGCAGTGCTAGAGATTTGACAGGGACCGAGCAGTACTTC. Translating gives CSARDLTGTEQYF.

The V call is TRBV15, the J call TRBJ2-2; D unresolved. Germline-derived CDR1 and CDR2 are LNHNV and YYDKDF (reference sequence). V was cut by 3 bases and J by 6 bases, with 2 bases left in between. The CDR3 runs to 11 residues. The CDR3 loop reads CATSSSGELFF. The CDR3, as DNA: TGTGCCACCAGCAGTTCCGGGGAGCTGTTTTTT.

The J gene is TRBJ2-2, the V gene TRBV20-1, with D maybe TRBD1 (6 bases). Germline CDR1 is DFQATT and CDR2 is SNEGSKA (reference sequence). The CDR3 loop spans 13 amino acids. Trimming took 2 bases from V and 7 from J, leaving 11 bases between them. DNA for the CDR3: TGCAGTGCTAGACAGGGGATGGACGGGGAGCTGTTTTTT. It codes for CSARQGMDGELFF.

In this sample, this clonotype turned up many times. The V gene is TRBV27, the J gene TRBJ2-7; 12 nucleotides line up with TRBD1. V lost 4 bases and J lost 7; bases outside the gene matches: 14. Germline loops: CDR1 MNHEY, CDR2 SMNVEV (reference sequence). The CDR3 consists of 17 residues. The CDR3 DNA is TGTGCCAGCAGTTCCCCTTGGCGGGGACAGGGGGCGGGTGAGCAGTACTTC. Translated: CASSSPWRGQGAGEQYF.

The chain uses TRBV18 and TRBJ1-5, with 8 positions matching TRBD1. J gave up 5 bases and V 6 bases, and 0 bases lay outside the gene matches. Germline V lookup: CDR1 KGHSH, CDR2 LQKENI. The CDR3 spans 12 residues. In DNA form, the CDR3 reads TGTGCCAGCTCGACAGGGGATCAGCCCCAGCATTTT. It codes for CASSTGDQPQHF.

Here the CDR3 DNA reads TGTGCCAGCAGCTTATGGGGGTACTCTGAGCAGTTCTTC. Its translation is CASSLWGYSEQFF. The rearrangement uses TRBV11-2 and TRBJ2-1; the D call may be TRBD1 or TRBD2 (5 bases each). The germline gives CDR1 SGHAT, CDR2 FQNNGV. There are 13 residues in the CDR3. The V gene lost 2 bases and the J gene lost 9 bases, with 11 bases spanning the gap.

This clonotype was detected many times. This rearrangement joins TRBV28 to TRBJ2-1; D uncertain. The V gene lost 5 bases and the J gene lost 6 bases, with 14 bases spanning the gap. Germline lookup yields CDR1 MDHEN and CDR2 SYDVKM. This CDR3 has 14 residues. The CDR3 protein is CASSQRLVFNEQFF. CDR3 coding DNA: TGTGCCAGCAGTCAAAGATTGGTCTTCAATGAGCAGTTCTTC.

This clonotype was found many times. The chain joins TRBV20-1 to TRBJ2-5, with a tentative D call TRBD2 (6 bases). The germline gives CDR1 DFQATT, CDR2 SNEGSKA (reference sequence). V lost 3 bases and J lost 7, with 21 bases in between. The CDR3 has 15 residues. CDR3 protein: CSARGSPSAIGTQYF. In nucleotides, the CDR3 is TGCAGTGCTAGGGGATCCCCTAGCGCCATTGGGACCCAGTACTTC.

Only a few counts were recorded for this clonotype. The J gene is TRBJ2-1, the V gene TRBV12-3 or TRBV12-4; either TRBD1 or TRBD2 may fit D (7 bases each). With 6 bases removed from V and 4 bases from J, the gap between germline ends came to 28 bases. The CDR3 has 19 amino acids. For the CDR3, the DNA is TGTGCCAGCAGCCCCCTCGGGACTACGGCTACAGGGGCATACAATGAGCAGTTCTTC. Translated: CASSPLGTTATGAYNEQFF.

The CDR3 reads CASSLRLTGETDTQYF. CDR3 in DNA: TGTGCCAGCAGCTTAAGGTTAACCGGAGAGACAGATACGCAGTATTTT. This rearrangement joins TRBV7-3 to TRBJ2-3, with D uncertain. The V end lost 1 base, the J end lost 3 bases, and 14 bases lay between the germline ends. CDR3 length equals 16 residues. The germline CDR1 and CDR2 sequences are SGHTA and FQGTGA.

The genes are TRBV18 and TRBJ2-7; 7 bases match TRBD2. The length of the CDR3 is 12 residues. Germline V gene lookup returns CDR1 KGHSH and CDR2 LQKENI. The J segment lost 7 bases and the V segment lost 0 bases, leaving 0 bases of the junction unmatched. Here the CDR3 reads CASSPPGREQYF. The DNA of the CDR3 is TGTGCCAGCTCACCACCCGGGAGGGAGCAGTACTTC.